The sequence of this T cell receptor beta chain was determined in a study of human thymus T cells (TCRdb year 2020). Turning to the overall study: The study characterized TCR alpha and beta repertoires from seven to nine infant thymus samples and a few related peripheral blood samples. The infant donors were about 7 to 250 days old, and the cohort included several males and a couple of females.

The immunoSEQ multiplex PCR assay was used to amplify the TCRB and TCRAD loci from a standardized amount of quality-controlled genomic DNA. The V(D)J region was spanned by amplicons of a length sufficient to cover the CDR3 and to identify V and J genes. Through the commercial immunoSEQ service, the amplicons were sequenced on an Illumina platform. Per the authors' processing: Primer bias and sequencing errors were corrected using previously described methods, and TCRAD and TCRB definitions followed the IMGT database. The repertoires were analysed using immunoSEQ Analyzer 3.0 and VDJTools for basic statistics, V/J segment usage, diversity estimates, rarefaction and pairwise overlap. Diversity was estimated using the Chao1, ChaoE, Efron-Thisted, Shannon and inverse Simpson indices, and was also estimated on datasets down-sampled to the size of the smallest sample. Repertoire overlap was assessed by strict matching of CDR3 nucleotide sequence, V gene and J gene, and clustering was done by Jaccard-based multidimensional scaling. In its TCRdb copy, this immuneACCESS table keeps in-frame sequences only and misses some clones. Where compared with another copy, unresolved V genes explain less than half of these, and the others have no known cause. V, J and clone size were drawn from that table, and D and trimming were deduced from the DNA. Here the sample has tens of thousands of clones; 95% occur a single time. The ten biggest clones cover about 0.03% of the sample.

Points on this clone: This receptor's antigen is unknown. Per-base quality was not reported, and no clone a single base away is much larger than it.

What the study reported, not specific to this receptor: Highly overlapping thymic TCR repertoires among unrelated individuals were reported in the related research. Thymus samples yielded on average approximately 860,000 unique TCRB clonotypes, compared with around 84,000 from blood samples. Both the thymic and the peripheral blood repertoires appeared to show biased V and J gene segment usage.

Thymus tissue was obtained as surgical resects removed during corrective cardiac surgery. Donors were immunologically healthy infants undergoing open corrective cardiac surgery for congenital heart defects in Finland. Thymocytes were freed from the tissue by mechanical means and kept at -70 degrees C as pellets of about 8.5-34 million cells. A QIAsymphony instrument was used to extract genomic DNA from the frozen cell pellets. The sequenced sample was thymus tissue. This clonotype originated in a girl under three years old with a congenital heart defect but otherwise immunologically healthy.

The CDR3 amino acid sequence is: CASSPPKPGREGYTF. In nucleotide form, the sequence is TGTGCCAGCAGTCCCCCTAAGCCAGGGAGGGAGGGCTACACCTTC. The chain uses TRBV28 and TRBJ1-2, and possibly TRBD1, on 5 matching bases. The CDR3 spans 15 residues, from the cysteine through the phenylalanine. The CDR3 DNA has 45 bases and is translated from base 1. Reading the germline V gene gives CDR1 MDHEN and CDR2 SYDVKM. V is cut by 5 bases and J by 8 bases, and the space between the germline ends is 21 bases.